This TCR beta chain was captured in a study of blood T cell repertoires in COVID-19. Overall study context: The United States, Italy and Spain supplied acute and convalescent COVID-19 samples. T cells, B-cell-depleted T cells, or PBMCs supplied cDNA or gDNA.

Per the original methods: The assay estimated nucleated cells by amplifying reference gene primers. Using immunoSEQ multiplex PCR, the repertoire was profiled, and TCRdb retains in-frame clones only, with some absent. V and J calls and clone size are copied from that table; D and trimming were computed from the DNA. The sample carries 300,000 to 400,000 clones, around four fifths recorded once. CDR1 and CDR2 from the germline V gene are SGDLS and YYNGEE. The V end was cut by 2 bases, the J end by 8 bases, with 16 bases between. The CDR3 contains 14 residues. The sequence was obtained from a man younger than 40 with active or convalescent COVID-19. This sequence joins TRBV9 and TRBJ1-2; D unresolved. Material: peripheral blood. The CDR3 nucleotides read TGTGCCAGCAGCGTCCTAGAGAGGGAGGAGGGCTACACCTTC. This translates into CASSVLEREEGYTF.